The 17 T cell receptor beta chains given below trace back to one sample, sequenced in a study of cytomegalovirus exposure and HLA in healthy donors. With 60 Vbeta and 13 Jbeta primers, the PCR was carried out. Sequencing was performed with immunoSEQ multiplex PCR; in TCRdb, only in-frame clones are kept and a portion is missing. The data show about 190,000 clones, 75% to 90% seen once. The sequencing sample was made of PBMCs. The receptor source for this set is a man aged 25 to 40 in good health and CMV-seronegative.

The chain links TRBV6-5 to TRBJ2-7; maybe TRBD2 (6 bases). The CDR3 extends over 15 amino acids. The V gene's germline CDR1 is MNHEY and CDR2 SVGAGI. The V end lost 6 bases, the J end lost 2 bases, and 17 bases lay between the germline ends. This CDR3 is CASSPTVSGAYEQYF. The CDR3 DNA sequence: TGTGCCAGCAGCCCAACCGTCTCGGGGGCCTACGAGCAGTACTTC.

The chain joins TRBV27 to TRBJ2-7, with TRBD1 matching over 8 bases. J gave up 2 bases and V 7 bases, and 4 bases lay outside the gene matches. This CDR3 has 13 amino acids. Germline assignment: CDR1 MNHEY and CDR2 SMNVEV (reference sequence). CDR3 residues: CASTGQDTYEQYF. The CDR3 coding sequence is TGTGCCAGCACGGGACAGGACACCTACGAGCAGTACTTC.

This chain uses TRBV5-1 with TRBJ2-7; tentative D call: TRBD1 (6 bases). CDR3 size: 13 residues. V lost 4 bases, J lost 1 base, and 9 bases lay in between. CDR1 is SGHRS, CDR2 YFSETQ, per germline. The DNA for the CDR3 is TGCGCCAGCAGCCTAGACAGGTCCTACGAGCAGTACTTC. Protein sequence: CASSLDRSYEQYF.

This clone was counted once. The CDR3 spells CASSGDREKNYGYTF. The CDR3 bases are TGTGCCAGTAGTGGGGACAGAGAAAAAAACTATGGCTACACCTTC. The chain is built from TRBV19 and TRBJ1-2, with 7 bases identical to TRBD1. CDR1 LNHDA and CDR2 SQIVND come from the germline V gene (reference sequence). V shed 5 bases, J shed 2 bases, and the junction held 8 bases outside the gene matches. The CDR3 is made up of 15 amino acids.

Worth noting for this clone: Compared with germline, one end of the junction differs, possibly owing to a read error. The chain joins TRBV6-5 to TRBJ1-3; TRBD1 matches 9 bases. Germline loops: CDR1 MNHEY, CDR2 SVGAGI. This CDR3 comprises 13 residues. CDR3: CASSETGGNAIYF. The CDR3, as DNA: TGTGCCAGCAGTGAGACAGGGGGAAACGCCATATATTTT.

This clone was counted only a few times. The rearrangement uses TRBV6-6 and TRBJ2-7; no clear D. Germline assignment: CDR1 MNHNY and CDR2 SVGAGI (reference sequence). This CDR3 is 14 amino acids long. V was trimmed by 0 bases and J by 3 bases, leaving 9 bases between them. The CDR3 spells CASSYSGQDYEQYF. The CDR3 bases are TGTGCCAGCAGTTACTCTGGGCAGGACTACGAGCAGTACTTC.

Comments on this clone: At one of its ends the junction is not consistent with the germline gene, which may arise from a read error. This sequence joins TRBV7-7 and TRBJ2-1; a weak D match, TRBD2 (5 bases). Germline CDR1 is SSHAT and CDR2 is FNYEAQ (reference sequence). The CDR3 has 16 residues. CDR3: CASSLIRGSSYNEQFF. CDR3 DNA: TGTGCTAGCAGCTTAATACGTGGGAGCTCCTACAATGAGCAGTTCTTC.

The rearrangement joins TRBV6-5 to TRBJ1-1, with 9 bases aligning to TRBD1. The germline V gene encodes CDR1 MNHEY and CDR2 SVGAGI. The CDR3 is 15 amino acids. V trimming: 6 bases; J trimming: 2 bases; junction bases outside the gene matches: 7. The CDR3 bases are TGTGCCAGCAGGGTCGGGACAGGGCCAAACACTGAAGCTTTCTTT. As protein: CASRVGTGPNTEAFF.

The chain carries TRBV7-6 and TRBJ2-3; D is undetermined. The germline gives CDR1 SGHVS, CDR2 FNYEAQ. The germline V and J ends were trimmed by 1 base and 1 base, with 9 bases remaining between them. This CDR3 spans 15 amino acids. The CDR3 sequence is CASSLVPVGTDTQYF. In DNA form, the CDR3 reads TGTGCCAGCAGCTTAGTCCCCGTAGGCACAGATACGCAGTATTTT.

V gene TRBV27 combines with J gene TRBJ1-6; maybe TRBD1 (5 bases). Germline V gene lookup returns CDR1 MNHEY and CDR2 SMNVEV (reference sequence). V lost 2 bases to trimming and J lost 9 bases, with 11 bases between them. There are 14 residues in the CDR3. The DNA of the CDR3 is TGTGCCAGCAGTTTAGGGCAGGGCGTTTCACCCCTCCACTTT. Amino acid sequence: CASSLGQGVSPLHF.

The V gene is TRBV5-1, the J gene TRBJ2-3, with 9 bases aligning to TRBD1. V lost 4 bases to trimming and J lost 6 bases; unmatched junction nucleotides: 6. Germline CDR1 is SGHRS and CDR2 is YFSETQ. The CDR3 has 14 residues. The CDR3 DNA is TGCGCCAGCAGCCCCCGGGACAGGGAGGATACGCAGTATTTT. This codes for CASSPRDREDTQYF.

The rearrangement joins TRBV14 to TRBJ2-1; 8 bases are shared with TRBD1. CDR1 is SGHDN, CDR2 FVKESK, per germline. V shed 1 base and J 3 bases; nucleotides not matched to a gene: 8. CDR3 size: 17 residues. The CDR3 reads CASSQGRRTGNYNEQFF. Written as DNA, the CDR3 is TGTGCCAGCAGCCAAGGGCGGAGGACAGGGAACTACAATGAGCAGTTCTTC.

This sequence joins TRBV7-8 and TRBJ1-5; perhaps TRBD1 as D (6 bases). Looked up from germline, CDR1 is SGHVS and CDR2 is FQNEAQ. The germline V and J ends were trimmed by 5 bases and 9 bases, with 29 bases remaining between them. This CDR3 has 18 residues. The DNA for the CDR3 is TGTGCCAGCAGCGTGGGGGTGGGGGACACCACTTCAGGGCGGCCCCAGCATTTT. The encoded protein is CASSVGVGDTTSGRPQHF.

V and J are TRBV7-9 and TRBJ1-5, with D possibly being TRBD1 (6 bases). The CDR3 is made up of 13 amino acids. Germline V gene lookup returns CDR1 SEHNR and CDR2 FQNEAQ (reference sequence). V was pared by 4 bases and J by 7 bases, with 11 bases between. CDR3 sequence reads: CASSSSGEQPQHF. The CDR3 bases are TGTGCCAGCAGCTCATCAGGGGAACAGCCCCAGCATTTT.

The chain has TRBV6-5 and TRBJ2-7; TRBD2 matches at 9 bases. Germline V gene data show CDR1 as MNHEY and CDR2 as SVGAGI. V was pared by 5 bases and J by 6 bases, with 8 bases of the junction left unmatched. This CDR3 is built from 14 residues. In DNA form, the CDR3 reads TGTGCCAGCAGTCGGCCTAGCGGGAAAGGCGAGCAGTACTTC. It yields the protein CASSRPSGKGEQYF.

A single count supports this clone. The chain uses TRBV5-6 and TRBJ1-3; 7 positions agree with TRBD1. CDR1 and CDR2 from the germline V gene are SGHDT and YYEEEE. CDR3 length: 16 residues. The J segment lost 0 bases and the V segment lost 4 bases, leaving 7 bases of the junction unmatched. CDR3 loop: CASSRDRYISGNTIYF. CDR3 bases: TGTGCCAGCAGCCGGGACAGATACATCTCTGGAAACACCATATATTTT.

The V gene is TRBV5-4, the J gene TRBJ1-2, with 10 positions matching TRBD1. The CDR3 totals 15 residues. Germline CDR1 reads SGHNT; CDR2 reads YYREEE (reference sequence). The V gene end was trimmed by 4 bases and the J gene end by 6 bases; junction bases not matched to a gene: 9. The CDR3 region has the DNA TGTGCCAGCAGCCTCCCGGGTGGACAGGGGGATGGCTACACCTTC. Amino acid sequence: CASSLPGGQGDGYTF. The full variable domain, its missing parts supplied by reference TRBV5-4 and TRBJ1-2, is ETGVTQSPTHLIKTRGQQVTLRCSSQSGHNTVSWYQQALGQGPQFIFQYYREEENGRGNFPPRFSGLQFPNYSSELNVNALELDDSALYLCASSLPGGQGDGYTFGSGTRLTVV.